These 20 T cell receptor beta chains came from one sample sequenced in a study of cytomegalovirus exposure and HLA in healthy donors. Generated by immunoSEQ multiplex PCR, the TCRdb table keeps only in-frame clones and is missing some. The data contain approximately 130,000 clones, about 85% of them singletons. The sequencing sample was made of PBMCs. All receptors derive from a woman in her twenties or thirties in good health and CMV-seronegative.

V and J are TRBV12-5 and TRBJ1-3, with TRBD1 matching 8 bases. CDR3 length: 15 amino acids. CDR1 LGHNT and CDR2 FRNRAP come from the germline V gene. V was clipped by 3 bases and J by 3 bases; unmatched bases: 4. This chain's CDR3 is CASGFGQGGGNTIYF. The DNA for the CDR3 is TGTGCTAGTGGTTTCGGACAGGGCGGTGGAAACACCATATATTTT.

The V and J genes are TRBV29-1 and TRBJ2-3; D may be TRBD1 (6 bases). The CDR3 totals 14 residues. V was trimmed by 4 bases and J by 6 bases, leaving 17 bases between them. The germline V gene encodes CDR1 SQVTM and CDR2 ANQGSEA. The CDR3 DNA reads TGCAGCGTTGGACACAGGGCACTCATGGATACGCAGTATTTT. This sequence encodes CSVGHRALMDTQYF.

The rearrangement links TRBV5-5 to TRBJ2-1, with TRBD1 as a possible D gene (6 bases). V gave up 4 bases and J gave up 9 bases, with 17 bases separating them. The CDR3 length is 14 residues. Germline values: CDR1 SGHKS, CDR2 YYEKEE (reference sequence). The CDR3 here is CASSAQGGDGEQFF. DNA for the CDR3: TGTGCCAGCAGCGCACAGGGTGGAGACGGTGAGCAGTTCTTC.

The DNA of the CDR3 is TGTGCCAGCAGCTTCCGGGACAGCTATGGCTACACCTTC. Residues: CASSFRDSYGYTF. J is TRBJ1-2 and V is TRBV5-4; 7 bases line up with TRBD1. The CDR3 length is 13 residues. The trim removed 2 bases at V and 4 bases at J, leaving 2 bases unmatched. CDR1 and CDR2 from the germline V gene are SGHNT and YYREEE (reference sequence). The variable domain in full, completed from reference TRBV5-4 and TRBJ1-2, reads ETGVTQSPTHLIKTRGQQVTLRCSSQSGHNTVSWYQQALGQGPQFIFQYYREEENGRGNFPPRFSGLQFPNYSSELNVNALELDDSALYLCASSFRDSYGYTFGSGTRLTVV.

CDR3: CASSQEEADTQYF. DNA of the CDR3: TGCGCCAGCAGCCAAGAAGAGGCAGATACGCAGTATTTT. The rearrangement links TRBV4-3 to TRBJ2-3; unclear D gene. Looked up from germline, CDR1 is LGHNA and CDR2 is YSLEER. Deletions cut 0 bases from V and 4 bases from J, with 5 bases between. The length of the CDR3 is 13 residues.

V and J are TRBV7-9 and TRBJ1-2; D gene uncertain. The CDR3 contains 15 residues. Germline V gene sequence: CDR1 SEHNR, CDR2 FQNEAQ (reference sequence). V lost 1 base and J lost 8, with 17 bases in between. CDR3 sequence: CASSLGVGDFTGYTF. The CDR3 DNA reads as TGTGCCAGCAGCTTAGGCGTGGGCGATTTTACCGGCTACACCTTC.

Ten or more counts support this clone. The chain uses TRBV13 and TRBJ2-7, with 11 bases matching TRBD2. Looked up from germline, CDR1 is PRHDT and CDR2 is FYEKMQ (reference sequence). The length of the CDR3 is 16 residues. After removal of 4 bases from V and 4 bases from J, the junction contained 9 bases not matched to a gene. CDR3 protein: CASSSKGTSGLYEQYF. The CDR3 DNA follows: TGTGCCAGCAGCTCGAAGGGGACTAGCGGACTTTACGAGCAGTACTTC.

V is TRBV5-1 and J is TRBJ1-2; 7 bases match TRBD1. V shed 3 bases, J shed 8 bases, and the junction held 13 bases outside the gene matches. Germline CDR1 and CDR2: SGHRS and YFSETQ. This CDR3 has 15 residues. The CDR3 sequence is CASSSTPTGARGYTF. The DNA for the CDR3 is TGCGCCAGCAGCTCAACCCCCACAGGGGCGCGGGGCTACACCTTC.

The V call is TRBV19, the J call TRBJ2-5; TRBD1 matches at 8 bases. Germline V gene sequence: CDR1 LNHDA, CDR2 SQIVND (reference sequence). The CDR3 runs to 13 residues. V trimming: 4 bases; J trimming: 7 bases; junction bases outside the gene matches: 5. CDR3 amino acids: CASSTDRGGTQYF. The CDR3 DNA sequence: TGTGCCAGTAGTACCGACAGGGGAGGGACCCAGTACTTC.

The sample holds one count of this clone. The chain links TRBV9 to TRBJ1-2; TRBD1 aligns across 9 bases. In germline, CDR1 is SGDLS, CDR2 YYNGEE. Trimming at V came to 4 bases and at J to 7 bases, leaving 8 bases not matched to a gene. The CDR3 sequence is 14 residues long. CDR3 bases: TGTGCCAGCAGCCCGGGACAGGGAATCCCTGGCTACACCTTC. Protein: CASSPGQGIPGYTF.

Regarding this clone: At one end, the junction sequence differs from germline, possibly due to a read error. The V call is TRBV7-7, the J call TRBJ2-5, with TRBD2 as a possible D gene (6 bases). In germline, CDR1 is SSHAT, CDR2 FNYEAQ (reference sequence). The CDR3 totals 15 residues. The CDR3 nucleotides read TGTGCTAGCAGCTACCGACTAGAGAGATGGGAGACCCAGTACTTC. Amino acid sequence: CASSYRLERWETQYF.

The chain joins TRBV13 to TRBJ1-2; no definite D call. The CDR3 contains 14 residues. Germline loops: CDR1 PRHDT, CDR2 FYEKMQ (reference sequence). V lost 0 bases, J lost 6 bases, and 11 bases lay in between. The chain's CDR3 is CASSLGQRRDGYTF. In nucleotides, the CDR3 is TGTGCCAGCAGCTTAGGCCAGAGGAGGGATGGCTACACCTTC.

The V call is TRBV9, the J call TRBJ1-2; D perhaps matches TRBD1 (6 bases). Germline CDR1 and CDR2: SGDLS and YYNGEE. V lost 0 bases to trimming and J lost 4 bases, with 10 bases between them. This CDR3 region has 14 residues. The CDR3 bases are TGTGCCAGCAGCGTAGGAGGGGGTAGCTATGGCTACACCTTC. This codes for CASSVGGGSYGYTF.

The V gene is TRBV14, the J gene TRBJ1-6, with D possibly matching TRBD1 (5 bases). Trimming took 8 bases from V and 0 from J, leaving 11 bases between them. The CDR3 is 15 residues long. From germline, CDR1 is SGHDN and CDR2 FVKESK. The CDR3 loop reads CASWDSSSYNSPLHF. Here the CDR3 DNA reads TGTGCCAGCTGGGACTCCAGCTCCTATAATTCACCCCTCCACTTT.

Only one count was recorded for this clone. This chain uses TRBV9 with TRBJ2-3; TRBD2 matches 10 bases. Germline V gene lookup returns CDR1 SGDLS and CDR2 YYNGEE. The V and J ends lost 0 bases and 0 bases, in that order; junction bases with no gene match: 4. This CDR3 is 17 amino acids long. CDR3 sequence: CASSVALAGASTDTQYF. The CDR3 region has the DNA TGTGCCAGCAGCGTAGCTCTAGCGGGGGCTAGCACAGATACGCAGTATTTT. The full variable domain, its missing parts supplied by reference TRBV9 and TRBJ2-3, is DSGVTQTPKHLITATGQRVTLRCSPRSGDLSVYWYQQSLDQGLQFLIQYYNGEERAKGNILERFSAQQFPDLHSELNLSSLELGDSALYFCASSVALAGASTDTQYFGPGTRLTVL.

The chain uses TRBV19 and TRBJ1-2; 7 bases align to TRBD1. CDR1 is LNHDA and CDR2 is SQIVND in the germline V gene (reference sequence). The trim removed 6 bases at V and 6 bases at J, leaving 7 bases unmatched. The CDR3 is 13 amino acids. CDR3 sequence (DNA): TGTGCCAGTAGCACCGACAGGGTCGATGGCTACACCTTC. Translation gives CASSTDRVDGYTF.

The chain employs TRBV2 and TRBJ1-2; a possible D gene is TRBD1 (5 bases). The germline CDR1 and CDR2 sequences are SNHLY and FYNNEI. V was cut by 6 bases and J by 5 bases, with 13 bases left in between. The CDR3 runs 13 residues. The CDR3 sequence: CASRLWGGYGYTF. The DNA of the CDR3 is TGTGCCAGCAGGCTATGGGGGGGATATGGCTACACCTTC.

The chain recombines TRBV6-4 with TRBJ2-3; 16 bases agree with TRBD2. Germline values: CDR1 MRHNA, CDR2 SNTAGT. This CDR3 contains 20 residues. Trimming took 2 bases from V and 0 from J; bases not matched to a gene: 8. Written as DNA, the CDR3 is TGTGCCAGCAGTGACCCGCCGGGACTAGCGGGGGGGCCCAGCACAGATACGCAGTATTTT. Amino acid sequence: CASSDPPGLAGGPSTDTQYF.

The count of this clone is one. The genes are TRBV6-5 and TRBJ2-3; D might be TRBD2 (6 bases). Trimming stripped 6 bases from V and 1 base from J, with 11 bases between. The CDR3 covers 14 residues. CDR1 is MNHEY and CDR2 is SVGAGI in the germline V gene. CDR3 sequence (DNA): TGTGCCAGCAGGGGGGGTTACCGCACAGATACGCAGTATTTT. This gives the protein CASRGGYRTDTQYF.

CDR3 nucleotide sequence: TGCAGCGCAGGGTACGGAAACACCATATATTTT. Translation: CSAGYGNTIYF. The J gene is TRBJ1-3, the V gene TRBV29-1, with D tentatively TRBD1 (5 bases). V was clipped by 7 bases and J by 4 bases, with 8 bases between them. CDR1 is SQVTM, CDR2 ANQGSEA, per germline. CDR3 length: 11 amino acids. The variable domain in full, with the rest retrieved from reference TRBV29-1 and TRBJ1-3, is SAVISQKPSRDICQRGTSLTIQCQVDSQVTMMFWYRQQPGQSLTLIATANQGSEATYESGFVIDKFPISRPNLTFSTLTVSNMSPEDSSIYLCSAGYGNTIYFGEGSWLTVV.